The T cell receptor beta chain described here comes from a study of blood T cells in healthy people across ages. Study-wide context: Template switching caught about one barcoded beta molecule for each two T cells. Overall study results and limits: Observed TCR beta diversity showed a strong correlation with the percentage of naive T cells as measured by flow cytometry. Unsorted PBMCs ruled out conclusive naive versus antigen-experienced comparison. Per million T cells, TCR beta diversity dropped about linearly as age rose.

About this clonotype: Antigen specificity is unknown.

A J-beta primer mix and a sample-barcoded 5' primer were used in a second PCR of about 7 to 12 cycles. MiXCR, run by TCRdb on the 5' RACE reads, gives a single entry per CDR3 protein. The sample records about 640,000 distinct CDR3 sequences, approximately 59% being singletons. This CDR3 is 14 amino acids long. Germline-derived CDR1 and CDR2 are SGHVS and FQNEAQ. The origin of this receptor is a man aged 60 to 75 in good health. Input material: blood. This chain connects TRBV7-8 to TRBJ2-5; either TRBD1 or TRBD2 may supply D (5 bases each). The DNA end is more similar to TRBJ2-7, so the J call may be wrong. The CDR3 loop reads CASSLGGTVYEQYF. CDR3 sequence (DNA): TGTGCCAGCAGCTTAGGGGGGACGGTCTACGAGCAGTACTTC.